A single sample gave rise to the 15 T cell receptor beta chains below, sequenced in a study of T cells in Graves' hyperthyroidism and ophthalmopathy. TCR beta CDR3 sequences were amplified from RNA transcripts. An initial round of RT-PCR targeting the TCR CDR3 relied on the HTBI primer set. Via MiXCR, TCRdb re-called the multiplex PCR reads, giving one row per CDR3 protein. The repertoire holds under 650,000 distinct CDR3 sequences, with 15% to 20% as singletons. Sequencing was carried out using blood. The source of these receptors is a woman aged 30 to 39 with Graves' hyperthyroidism.

This clonotype was detected only a few times. This chain connects TRBV7-8 to TRBJ1-2, with no clear D. V lost 0 bases and J 4 bases, leaving 6 bases between the germline ends. The CDR3 totals 13 residues. Germline V gene sequence: CDR1 SGHVS, CDR2 FQNEAQ. DNA of the CDR3: TGTGCCAGCAGCTTAGCGGAATTCTATGGCTACACCTTC. Residues: CASSLAEFYGYTF.

This clonotype was counted a single time. This chain uses TRBV28 with TRBJ2-2; D is unclear. Germline V gives CDR1 MDHEN, CDR2 SYDVKM. The CDR3 totals 13 residues. V lost 5 bases and J lost 7, with 11 bases in between. The CDR3 spells CASSDLKGGELFF. DNA of the CDR3: TGTGCCAGCAGTGATCTTAAGGGCGGGGAGCTGTTTTTT.

This clonotype was recorded at least ten times. CDR3 region: CASSSATGGGSGEAFF. The CDR3 DNA follows: TGTGCCAGCAGCTCTGCTACAGGGGGCGGTTCAGGTGAAGCTTTCTTT. This chain links TRBV28 with TRBJ1-1, with 9 positions matching TRBD1. V shed 6 bases and J 7 bases; nucleotides not matched to a gene: 15. Germline CDR1 and CDR2: MDHEN and SYDVKM. This CDR3 region has 16 residues.

On this clonotype: Being one base from a much bigger clone, this may be a read error. CDR3 amino acids: CSVIPWAQEDTQYF. CDR3 sequence (DNA): TGCAGCGTGATACCCTGGGCTCAAGAAGATACGCAGTATTTT. The rearrangement joins TRBV29-1 to TRBJ2-3; D is uncertain. Germline V gene sequence: CDR1 SQVTM, CDR2 ANQGSEA. CDR3 length equals 14 residues. V lost 6 bases and J 5 bases, leaving 18 bases between the germline ends.

As to this clonotype: The junction differs from germline at one of its ends, possibly a read error. The chain joins TRBV12-5 to TRBJ2-7; D gene ambiguous. CDR1 and CDR2 (germline): LGHNT, FRNRAP. CDR3 length: 14 amino acids. The CDR3 DNA reads as TGTGCTAGTGGGGCGACATACGATACCTACGGGCAGTACTTC. Translated: CASGATYDTYGQYF.

This clonotype was seen at least ten times. The rearrangement joins TRBV20-1 to TRBJ2-7; TRBD1 aligns across 9 bases. CDR1 and CDR2 from the germline V gene are DFQATT and SNEGSKA (reference sequence). J lost 5 bases, V lost 3 bases, and 14 bases had no gene match. The CDR3 consists of 16 residues. CDR3 protein: CSASPPDRGNWHEQYF. The CDR3 region has the DNA TGCAGTGCTAGTCCCCCGGACAGGGGAAATTGGCACGAGCAGTACTTC.

This clonotype has more than one count but fewer than ten. The genes are TRBV30 and TRBJ2-1; 10 nucleotides align to TRBD2. The CDR3 sequence is 14 residues long. V dropped 2 bases and J dropped 6; count of bases not matched to a gene: 4. Germline V lookup: CDR1 GTSNPN, CDR2 SVGIG (reference sequence). DNA of the CDR3: TGTGCCTGGAGTATGGTAGCGGGGGGCAATGAGCAGTTCTTC. Translation: CAWSMVAGGNEQFF.

In this sample, this clonotype turned up a few times. The V call is TRBV12-3 or TRBV12-4, the J call TRBJ1-1, with D tentatively TRBD1 (5 bases). The CDR3 has 16 amino acids. V shed 5 bases and J shed 1 base, with 17 bases lying between them. For the CDR3, the DNA is TGTGCCAGCAGTCGTACTGGGACGTCCAGGAACACTGAAGCTTTCTTT. This codes for CASSRTGTSRNTEAFF.

This clonotype was observed a few times. The rearrangement joins TRBV7-2 to TRBJ1-1, with D unclear. CDR3 length: 14 amino acids. The germline CDR1 and CDR2 sequences are SGHTA and FQGNSA. V lost 1 base to trimming and J lost 3 bases, with 9 bases between them. CDR3 sequence reads: CASSLESLDTEAFF. DNA for the CDR3: TGTGCCAGCAGCTTAGAAAGTCTTGACACTGAAGCTTTCTTT.

In its sample, this clonotype was seen many times. V usage is TRBV12-3 or TRBV12-4 and J usage is TRBJ2-3; 11 bases are shared with TRBD2. J was trimmed by 3 bases and V by 4 bases; bases with no gene match: 6. The CDR3 sequence is 16 residues long. The CDR3 here is CASSSTSGSGTDTQYF. CDR3 nucleotides: TGTGCCAGCAGTTCTACTAGCGGGAGCGGGACAGATACGCAGTATTTT.

This clonotype was recorded only once. This chain joins TRBV4-2 and TRBJ1-1; no firm D call. CDR1 and CDR2 (germline): LGHNA, YNFKEQ. This CDR3 region has 15 residues. V was shortened by 4 bases and J by 1 base, with 13 bases between the two germline ends. The CDR3 DNA reads as TGTGCCAGCAGCCGGTCCGGGGAGGGGAACACTGAAGCTTTCTTT. The encoded protein is CASSRSGEGNTEAFF.

V is TRBV20-1 and J is TRBJ1-2; TRBD1 matches at 10 bases. With V trimmed by 6 bases and J by 7 bases, 11 bases remained unmatched. This CDR3 has 14 amino acids. Germline values: CDR1 DFQATT, CDR2 SNEGSKA (reference sequence). In nucleotides, the CDR3 is TGCAGTGCGGTCCGGGACAGGGGTCGGGGTGGCTACACCTTC. It encodes CSAVRDRGRGGYTF.

This clonotype was seen at least ten times. The V gene is TRBV7-2, the J gene TRBJ2-7; D ambiguous. CDR1 and CDR2 from the germline V gene are SGHTA and FQGNSA. This CDR3 is 14 amino acids long. The V gene lost 3 bases and the J gene lost 7 bases, with 16 bases spanning the gap. The CDR3 loop reads CASSLAAPTAEQYF. In DNA form, the CDR3 reads TGTGCCAGCAGCTTGGCCGCCCCAACTGCGGAGCAGTACTTC.

The rearrangement uses TRBV12-3 or TRBV12-4 and TRBJ2-2, with D possibly TRBD2 on 6 matching bases. V was trimmed by 6 bases and J by 1 base, leaving 12 bases between them. The CDR3 runs 15 residues. Written as DNA, the CDR3 is TGTGCCAGCAGCTGGGGTAGCGGGAACACCGGGGAGCTGTTTTTT. Translation: CASSWGSGNTGELFF.

The CDR3 coding sequence is TGCGCCAGCAGCCAAGTATCGGCCGGGACGGCCAGAGGCTACACCTTC. Protein: CASSQVSAGTARGYTF. This sequence joins TRBV4-1 and TRBJ1-2, with D maybe TRBD1 (5 bases). Germline CDR1 reads MGHRA; CDR2 reads YSYEKL. V shed 1 base and J shed 8 bases, with 20 bases lying between them. The CDR3 is 16 amino acids.